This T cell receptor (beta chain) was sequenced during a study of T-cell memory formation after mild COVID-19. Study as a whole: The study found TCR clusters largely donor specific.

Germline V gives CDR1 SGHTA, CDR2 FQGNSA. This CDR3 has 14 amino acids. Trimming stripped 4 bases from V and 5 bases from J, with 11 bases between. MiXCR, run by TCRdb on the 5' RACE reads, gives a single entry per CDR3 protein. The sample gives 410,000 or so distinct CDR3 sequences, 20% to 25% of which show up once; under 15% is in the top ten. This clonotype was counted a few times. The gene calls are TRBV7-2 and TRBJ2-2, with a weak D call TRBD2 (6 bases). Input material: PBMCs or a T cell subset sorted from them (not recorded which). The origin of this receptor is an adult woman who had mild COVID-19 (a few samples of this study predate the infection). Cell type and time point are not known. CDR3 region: CASSSGVPTGELFF. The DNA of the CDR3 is TGTGCCAGCAGCTCGGGAGTCCCAACCGGGGAGCTGTTTTTT. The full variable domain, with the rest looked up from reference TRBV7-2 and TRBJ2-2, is GAGVSQSPSNKVTEKGKDVELRCDPISGHTALYWYRQSLGQGLEFLIYFQGNSAPDKSGLPSDRFSAERTGGSVSTLTIQRTQQEDSAVYLCASSSGVPTGELFFGEGSRLTVL.